The 6 T cell receptor beta chains below were found in one sample sequenced in a study of CD8+ T cells in alopecia areata. Treatment denoted: oral pan-JAK inhibitor, 5-10 mg twice daily. Extracted RNA was reverse transcribed into cDNA, the sequencing template. Generated by immunoSEQ multiplex PCR, the TCRdb table keeps only in-frame clones and is missing some. The repertoire consists of about 190,000 clones, with approximately 57% occurring once and the leading ten covering 1%. The input for sequencing was CD4+ T cells sorted from blood, taken at week 24, from a patient treated with tofacitinib. Receptors were obtained from a human donor with alopecia areata.

The chain links TRBV6-5 to TRBJ1-1; no reliable D call. Looked up from germline, CDR1 is MNHEY and CDR2 is SVGAGI. The CDR3 extends over 14 amino acids. V lost 7 bases, J lost 1 base, and 13 bases lay in between. The CDR3 nucleotides are TGTGCCAGCAATTTTAGAGTGGGGAACACTGAAGCTTTCTTT. Its translation: CASNFRVGNTEAFF.

The chain employs TRBV15 and TRBJ1-2; D unclear. From germline, CDR1 is LNHNV and CDR2 YYDKDF (reference sequence). The V end lost 1 base, the J end lost 0 bases, and 3 bases lay between the germline ends. The CDR3 is made up of 13 amino acids. CDR3 DNA sequence: TGTGCCACCAGCAGAGCAACTAACTATGGCTACACCTTC. This codes for CATSRATNYGYTF.

The V and J genes are TRBV27 and TRBJ2-3; D remains ambiguous. Trimming took off 6 bases at V and 4 bases at J, with 14 bases between the two ends. CDR1 is MNHEY and CDR2 is SMNVEV in the germline V gene (reference sequence). The CDR3 has 14 residues. CDR3 region: CASSSWGRPDTQYF. The DNA for the CDR3 is TGTGCCAGCAGCTCTTGGGGTAGGCCAGATACGCAGTATTTT.

CDR3 in DNA: TGTGCCTGGAGTGTAAGACAGGGGGCTTTTGGGAATCAGCCCCAGCATTTT. Its protein is CAWSVRQGAFGNQPQHF. This sequence joins TRBV30 and TRBJ1-5; 10 nucleotides match TRBD1. The V and J ends lost 0 bases and 4 bases, in that order; junction bases with no gene match: 9. This CDR3 region has 17 residues. Germline-derived CDR1 and CDR2 are GTSNPN and SVGIG (reference sequence).

This rearrangement joins TRBV30 to TRBJ1-1; D might be TRBD1 (6 bases). V lost 7 bases and J 7 bases, leaving 16 bases between the germline ends. The CDR3 consists of 12 residues. Germline V gene sequence: CDR1 GTSNPN, CDR2 SVGIG (reference sequence). CDR3 region: CALAAGANEAFF. CDR3 DNA sequence: TGTGCCTTGGCGGCAGGGGCAAATGAAGCTTTCTTT. Looking up the rest from reference TRBV30 and TRBJ1-1 gives the full variable domain: SQTIHQWPATLVQPVGSPLSLECTVEGTSNPNLYWYRQAAGRGLQLLFYSVGIGQISSEVPQNLSASRPQDRQFILSSKKLLLSDSGFYLCALAAGANEAFFGQGTRLTVV.

This chain links TRBV2 with TRBJ1-5; no clear D gene. V lost 3 bases to trimming and J lost 0 bases, with 9 bases between them. There are 15 residues in the CDR3. The germline gives CDR1 SNHLY, CDR2 FYNNEI. In nucleotides, the CDR3 is TGTGCCAGCAGTGACCGGGGAGGTAGCAATCAGCCCCAGCATTTT. Amino acid sequence: CASSDRGGSNQPQHF.